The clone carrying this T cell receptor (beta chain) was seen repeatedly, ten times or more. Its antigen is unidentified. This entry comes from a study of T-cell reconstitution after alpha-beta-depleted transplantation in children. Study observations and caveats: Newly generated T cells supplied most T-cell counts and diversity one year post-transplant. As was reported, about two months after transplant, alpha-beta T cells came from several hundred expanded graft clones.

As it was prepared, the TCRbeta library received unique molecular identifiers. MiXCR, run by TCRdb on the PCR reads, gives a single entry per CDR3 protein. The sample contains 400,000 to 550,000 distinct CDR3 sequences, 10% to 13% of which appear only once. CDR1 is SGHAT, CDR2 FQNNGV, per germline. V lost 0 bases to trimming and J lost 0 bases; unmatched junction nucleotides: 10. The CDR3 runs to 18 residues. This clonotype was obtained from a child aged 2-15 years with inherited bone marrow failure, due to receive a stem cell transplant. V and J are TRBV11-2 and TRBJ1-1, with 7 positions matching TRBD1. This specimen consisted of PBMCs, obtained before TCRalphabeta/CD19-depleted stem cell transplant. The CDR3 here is CASSLEPTGLIMNTEAFF. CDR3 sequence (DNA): TGTGCCAGCAGCTTAGAACCGACAGGGCTCATAATGAACACTGAAGCTTTCTTT.